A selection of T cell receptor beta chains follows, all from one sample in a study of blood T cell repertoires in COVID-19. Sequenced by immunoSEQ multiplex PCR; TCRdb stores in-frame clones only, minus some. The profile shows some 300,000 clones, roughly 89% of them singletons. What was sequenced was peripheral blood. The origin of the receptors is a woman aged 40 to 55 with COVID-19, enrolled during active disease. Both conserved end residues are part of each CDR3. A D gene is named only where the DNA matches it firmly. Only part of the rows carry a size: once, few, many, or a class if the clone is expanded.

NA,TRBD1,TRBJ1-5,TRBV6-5,TGTGCCAGCAGTCGGACAGGGAATAGCAATCAGCCCCAGCATTTT,CASSRTGNSNQPQHF
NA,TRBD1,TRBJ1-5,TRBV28,TGTGCCAGCATCGCGACAGGGAATCAGCCCCAGCATTTT,CASIATGNQPQHF
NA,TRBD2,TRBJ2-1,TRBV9,TGTGCCAGCAGCGTAGGTAGCGGGGGTTACAATGAGCAGTTCTTC,CASSVGSGGYNEQFF
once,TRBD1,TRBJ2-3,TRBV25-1,TGTGCCAGCAGTGACAGGGGGCGAAACACAGATACGCAGTATTTT,CASSDRGRNTDTQYF
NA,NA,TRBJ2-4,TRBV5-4,TGTGCCAGCAGCCGTGGACTTCCCGGAGGGAACATTCAGTACTTC,CASSRGLPGGNIQYF
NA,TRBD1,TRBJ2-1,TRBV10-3,TGTGCCATCGGCCCTGGGGGACAGGGTTACAATGAGCAGTTCTTC,CAIGPGGQGYNEQFF
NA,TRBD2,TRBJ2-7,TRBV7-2,TGTGCCAGCAGCTTAGCGGCTAGCGGGAACACCTACGAGCAGTACTTC,CASSLAASGNTYEQYF
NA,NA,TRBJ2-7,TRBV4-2,TGTGCCAGCAGCCAAGATGGGGGGAATTGGCGTCCGTACGAGCAGTACTTC,CASSQDGGNWRPYEQYF
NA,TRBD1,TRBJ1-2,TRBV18,TGTGCCAGCTCACCAAGGACAGGCGGGGAGAATGGCTACACCTTC,CASSPRTGGENGYTF
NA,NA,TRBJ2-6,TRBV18,TGTGCCAGCTCACCCGCAACGGGGAGACTCTCTGGGGCCAACGTCCTGACTTTC,CASSPATGRLSGANVLTF
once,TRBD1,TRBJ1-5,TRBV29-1,TGCAGCGTTGAAGAGGGGACAGGGGGCAATCAGCCCCAGCATTTT,CSVEEGTGGNQPQHF
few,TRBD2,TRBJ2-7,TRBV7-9,TGTGCCAGCAGCCCGCTAGCGGACCAATACTACGAGCAGTACTTC,CASSPLADQYYEQYF
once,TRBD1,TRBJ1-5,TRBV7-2,TGTGCCAGCAGCTTCCGCACAGGGGATGGGCAGCCCCAGCATTTT,CASSFRTGDGQPQHF
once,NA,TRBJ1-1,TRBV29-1,TGCAGCGCCGGCAGGGAGGTCTGGGCTGAAGCTTTCTTT,CSAGREVWAEAFF
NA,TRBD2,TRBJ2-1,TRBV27,TGTGCCAGCAGTTTAGTTCGCGAGCGGGAGTTTGAGCAGTTCTTC,CASSLVREREFEQFF
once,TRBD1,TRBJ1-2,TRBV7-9,TGTGCCAGCAGCTTAATCGGGACAGGGGATGGCTACACCTTC,CASSLIGTGDGYTF
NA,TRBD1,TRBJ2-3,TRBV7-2,TGTGCCAGCAGAGATGACAGGGGCACAGATACGCAGTATTTT,CASRDDRGTDTQYF
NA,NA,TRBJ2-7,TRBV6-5,TGTGCCAGCCACTGGAAGGGTAGCGGCGAGCAGTACTTC,CASHWKGSGEQYF
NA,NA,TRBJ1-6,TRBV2,TGTGCCAGCAGTGGGGCCTGGGAGGACACATATTCACCCCTCCACTTT,CASSGAWEDTYSPLHF
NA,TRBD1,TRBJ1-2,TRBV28,TGTGCCAGCAGTTTAACAGGGGCCGCCCTCTATGGCTACACCTTC,CASSLTGAALYGYTF
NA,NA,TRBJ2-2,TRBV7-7,TGTGCTAGCAGCTTTGGAGTAAGCTCCGGGGAGCTGTTTTTT,CASSFGVSSGELFF
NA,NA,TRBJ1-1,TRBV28,TGTGCCAGCAGTCTCCGTAGGGGCCTTCCTTTGAGAGCTTTCTTT,CASSLRRGLPLRAFF
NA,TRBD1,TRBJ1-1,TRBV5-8,TGTGCCAGCAGCTTGGCCCAGACAGGGAGGACTGAAGCTTTCTTT,CASSLAQTGRTEAFF
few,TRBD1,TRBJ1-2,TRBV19,TGTGCCAGTGGACCACAGGGGGCCTCTGGCTACACCTTC,CASGPQGASGYTF
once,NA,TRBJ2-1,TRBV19,TGTGCCAGTAGTATCCCTAGCCCCAATGAGCAGTTCTTC,CASSIPSPNEQFF
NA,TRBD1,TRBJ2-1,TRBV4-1,TGCGCCAGCAGCCAAGTAGGCAGGGGGCTCTACAATGAGCAGTTCTTC,CASSQVGRGLYNEQFF
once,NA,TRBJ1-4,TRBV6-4,TGTGCCAGCCAACAGGAACCCCGTGAAAAACTGTTTTTT,CASQQEPREKLFF
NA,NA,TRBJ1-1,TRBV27,TGTGCCAGCAGTCCCCACCCGGGGGTGAACACTGAAGCTTTCTTT,CASSPHPGVNTEAFF
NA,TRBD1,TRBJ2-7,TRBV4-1,TGCGCCAGCAGCCAATGGGGCTTCTGGACAGGGGGTTCCAGATCCCCCTACGAGCAGTACTTC,CASSQWGFWTGGSRSPYEQYF
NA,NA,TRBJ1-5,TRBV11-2,TGTGCCAGCAGCTTTAGGGGAAACAATCAGCCCCAGCATTTT,CASSFRGNNQPQHF
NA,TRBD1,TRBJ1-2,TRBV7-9,TGTGCCAGCAGCCAATGGGAACAGGGGCCCAACTATGGCTACACCTTC,CASSQWEQGPNYGYTF
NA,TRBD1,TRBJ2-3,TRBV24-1,TGTGCCACCAGTGATGTACAGGGGCTGGGGTCCACAGATACGCAGTATTTT,CATSDVQGLGSTDTQYF